The present TCR beta chain was sequenced within a study of blood T cell repertoires in COVID-19. Clones were read by immunoSEQ multiplex PCR, and TCRdb kept only the in-frame ones, dropping some. Of roughly 160,000 clones listed, 70% to 80% were seen once; the top ten hold roughly 19%. This clone was detected once. In germline, CDR1 is SGHRS, CDR2 YFSETQ. V was cut by 1 base and J by 0 bases, with 9 bases left in between. The CDR3 has 15 amino acids. The TCR was taken from a woman between 65 and 79 years old in a cohort exposed to, infected with or recovered from COVID-19 (not recorded which). Sample: PBMCs or T cells enriched from blood (not recorded which). The chain is built from TRBV5-1 and TRBJ2-3, with D possibly matching TRBD2 (6 bases). The CDR3, as DNA: TGCGCCAGCAGCTTGACTAGCTTGAGCACAGATACGCAGTATTTT. Its protein product is CASSLTSLSTDTQYF.